This is a list of T cell receptor beta chains from one sample in a study of T cells after yellow fever vaccination. TCRdb passed the 5' RACE reads through MiXCR, listing each CDR3 protein once. The table shows 450,000 to 650,000 distinct CDR3 sequences, with roughly 13% occurring only once. Sequenced here: PBMCs, sampled on the day of the yellow fever booster vaccination. The source of these receptors is a man in his thirties or forties who received the YFV17D yellow fever vaccine. The CDR3 runs from the conserved cysteine through the conserved F or W. The D gene is left open where the match is weak. Only part of the rows carry a size: once, few, many, or a class if the clone is expanded.

>TRBV12-3/TRBV12-4|TRBD2|TRBJ2-1|few
TGTGCCAGCCTCACGAATAGCGGGAACAATGAGCAGTTCTTC
CASLTNSGNNEQFF
>TRBV10-3|.|TRBJ1-1|few
TGTGCCATCAGTGGGGGGGGGAGGAACACTGAAGCTTTCTTT
CAISGGGRNTEAFF
>TRBV12-3/TRBV12-4|.|TRBJ1-1|few
TGTGCCAGCAGTTTAGGTCCTCAGCTGAACACTGAAGCTTTCTTT
CASSLGPQLNTEAFF
>TRBV29-1|.|TRBJ1-5|few
TGCAGCGTGAGACAGAGCCTCAATCAGCCCCAGCATTTT
CSVRQSLNQPQHF
>TRBV4-3|.|TRBJ1-6|.
TGCGCCAGCAGCCAGGCAAACTCCGGGAATTCACCCCTCCACTTT
CASSQANSGNSPLHF
>TRBV28|.|TRBJ1-1|few
TGTGCCAGCAGTGAACAGGGATTGATGAACACTGAAGCTTTCTTT
CASSEQGLMNTEAFF
>TRBV15|.|TRBJ2-5|many
TGTGCCACCAGCAGTCGACAAATCCAAGAGACCCAGTACTTC
CATSSRQIQETQYF
>TRBV30|.|TRBJ1-1|.
TGTGCCTGGAGTGTAAACCTTGAAGCTTTCTTT
CAWSVNLEAFF
>TRBV20-1|.|TRBJ2-1|.
TGCAGTGCTAGTCGGCGGACCGATGGGGCCGATGAGCAGTTCTTC
CSASRRTDGADEQFF
>TRBV28|.|TRBJ2-2|.
TGTGCCAGCAGCACCAGGGTGAACACCGGGGAGCTGTTTTTT
CASSTRVNTGELFF
>TRBV5-1|.|TRBJ2-7|.
TGCGCCAGCAGCTTCTCCATAGACTACGAGCAGTACTTC
CASSFSIDYEQYF
>TRBV4-3|TRBD2|TRBJ2-5|many
TGCGCCAGCAGCCAAGATGTCGATAGCGGGAGCCAAGAGACCCAGTACTTC
CASSQDVDSGSQETQYF
>TRBV4-3|TRBD1|TRBJ2-1|few
TGCGCCAGCAGCGGCGTCCCAGGGGGTGAGCAGTTCTTC
CASSGVPGGEQFF